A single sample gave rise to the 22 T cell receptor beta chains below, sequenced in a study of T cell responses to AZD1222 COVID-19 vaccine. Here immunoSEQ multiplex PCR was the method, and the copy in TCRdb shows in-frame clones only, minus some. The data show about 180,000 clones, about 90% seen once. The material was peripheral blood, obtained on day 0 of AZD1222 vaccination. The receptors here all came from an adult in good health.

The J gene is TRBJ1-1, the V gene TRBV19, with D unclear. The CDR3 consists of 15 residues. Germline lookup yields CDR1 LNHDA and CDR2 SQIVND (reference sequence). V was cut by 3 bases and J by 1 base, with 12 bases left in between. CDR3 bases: TGTGCCAGTAGTATGCTCTCTCATAAGAACACTGAAGCTTTCTTT. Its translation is CASSMLSHKNTEAFF.

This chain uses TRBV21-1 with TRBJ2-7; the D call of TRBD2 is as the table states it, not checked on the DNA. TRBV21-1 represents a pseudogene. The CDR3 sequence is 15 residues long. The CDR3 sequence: CASSKARSPKEEQYF. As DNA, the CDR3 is TGTGCCAGCAGCAAAGCGAGGTCCCCCAAGGAAGAGCAGTACTTC.

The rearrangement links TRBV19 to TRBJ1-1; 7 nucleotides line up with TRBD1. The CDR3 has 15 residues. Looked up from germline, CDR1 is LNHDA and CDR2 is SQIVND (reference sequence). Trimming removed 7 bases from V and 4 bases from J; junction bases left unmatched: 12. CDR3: CASNPGWPGGTEAFF. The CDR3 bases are TGTGCCAGTAACCCCGGTTGGCCAGGGGGCACTGAAGCTTTCTTT.

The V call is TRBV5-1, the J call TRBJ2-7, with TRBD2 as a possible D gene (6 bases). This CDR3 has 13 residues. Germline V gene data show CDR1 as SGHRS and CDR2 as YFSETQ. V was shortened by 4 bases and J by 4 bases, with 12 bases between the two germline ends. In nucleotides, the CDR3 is TGCGCCAGCAGCCCGGGACGGGAGTACGAGCAGTACTTC. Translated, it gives CASSPGREYEQYF. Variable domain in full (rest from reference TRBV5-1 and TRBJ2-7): KAGVTQTPRYLIKTRGQQVTLSCSPISGHRSVSWYQQTPGQGLQFLFEYFSETQRNKGNFPGRFSGRQFSNSRSEMNVSTLELGDSALYLCASSPGREYEQYFGPGTRLTVT.

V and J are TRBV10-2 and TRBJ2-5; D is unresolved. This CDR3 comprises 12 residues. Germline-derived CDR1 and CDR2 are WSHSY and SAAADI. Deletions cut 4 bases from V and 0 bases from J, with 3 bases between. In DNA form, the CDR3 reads TGCGCCAGCAGTGGACACCAAGAGACCCAGTACTTC. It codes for CASSGHQETQYF.

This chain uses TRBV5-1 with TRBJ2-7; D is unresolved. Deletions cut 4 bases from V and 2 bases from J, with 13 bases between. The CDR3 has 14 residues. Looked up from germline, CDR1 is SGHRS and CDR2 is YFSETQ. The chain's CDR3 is CASSTAQNTYEQYF. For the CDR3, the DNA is TGCGCCAGCAGCACCGCTCAGAACACCTACGAGCAGTACTTC.

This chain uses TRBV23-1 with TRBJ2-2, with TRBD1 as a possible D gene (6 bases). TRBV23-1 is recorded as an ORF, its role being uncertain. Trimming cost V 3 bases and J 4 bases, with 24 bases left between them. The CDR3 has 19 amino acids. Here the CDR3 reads CASSQRQDQTFRSTGELFF. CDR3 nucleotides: TGCGCCAGCAGTCAGAGACAGGATCAAACTTTTCGAAGCACCGGGGAGCTGTTTTTT.

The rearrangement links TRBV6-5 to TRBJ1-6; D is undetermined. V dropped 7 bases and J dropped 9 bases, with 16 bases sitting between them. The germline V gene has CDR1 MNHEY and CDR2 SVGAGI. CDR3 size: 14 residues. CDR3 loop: CASTRPAPGSPLHF. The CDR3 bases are TGTGCCAGCACCCGCCCCGCCCCGGGTTCACCCCTCCACTTT.

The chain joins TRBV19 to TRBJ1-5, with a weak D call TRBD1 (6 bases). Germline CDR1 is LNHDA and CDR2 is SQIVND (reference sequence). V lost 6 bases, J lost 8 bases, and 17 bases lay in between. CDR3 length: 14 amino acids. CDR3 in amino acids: CASRKGQLDEPQHF. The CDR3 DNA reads TGTGCCAGTAGGAAAGGACAGCTAGACGAGCCCCAGCATTTT.

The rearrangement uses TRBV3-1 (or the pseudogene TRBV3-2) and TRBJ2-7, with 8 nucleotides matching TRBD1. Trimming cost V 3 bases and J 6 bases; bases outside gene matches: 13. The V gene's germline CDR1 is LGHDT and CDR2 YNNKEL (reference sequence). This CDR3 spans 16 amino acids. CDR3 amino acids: CASSQKSQGAVREQYF. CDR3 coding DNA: TGTGCCAGCAGCCAGAAGAGCCAGGGGGCTGTTCGCGAGCAGTACTTC.

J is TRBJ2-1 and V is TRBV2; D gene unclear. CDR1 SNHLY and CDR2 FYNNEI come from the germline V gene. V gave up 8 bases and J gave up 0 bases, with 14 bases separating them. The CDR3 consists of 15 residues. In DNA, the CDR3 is TGTGCCAGCCTCTGGGCGACCTCCTCCTACAATGAGCAGTTCTTC. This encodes CASLWATSSYNEQFF.

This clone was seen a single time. CDR3 coding DNA: TGTGCCAGCAGCCCGCAGCGGGAGACCCAGTACTTC. Protein sequence: CASSPQRETQYF. V and J are TRBV3-1 (or the pseudogene TRBV3-2) and TRBJ2-5; tentative D call: TRBD2 (5 bases). The CDR3 spans 12 residues. Trimming removed 4 bases from V and 5 bases from J, with 8 bases in between. Per the germline V gene, CDR1 is LGHDT and CDR2 is YNNKEL (reference sequence).

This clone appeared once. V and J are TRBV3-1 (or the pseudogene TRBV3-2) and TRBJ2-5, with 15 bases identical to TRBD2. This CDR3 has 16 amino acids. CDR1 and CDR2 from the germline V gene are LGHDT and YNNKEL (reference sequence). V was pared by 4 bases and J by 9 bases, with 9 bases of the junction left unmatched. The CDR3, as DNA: TGTGCCAGCAGCCGCCAAGGACTAGCGGGGGGGAGGTCCCAGTACTTC. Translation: CASSRQGLAGGRSQYF.

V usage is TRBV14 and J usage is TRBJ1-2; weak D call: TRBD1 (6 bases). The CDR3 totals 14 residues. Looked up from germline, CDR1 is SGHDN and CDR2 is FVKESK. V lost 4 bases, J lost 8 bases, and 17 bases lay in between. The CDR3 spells CASSPAQGFVGYTF. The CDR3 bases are TGTGCCAGCAGCCCGGCACAGGGATTTGTCGGCTACACCTTC.

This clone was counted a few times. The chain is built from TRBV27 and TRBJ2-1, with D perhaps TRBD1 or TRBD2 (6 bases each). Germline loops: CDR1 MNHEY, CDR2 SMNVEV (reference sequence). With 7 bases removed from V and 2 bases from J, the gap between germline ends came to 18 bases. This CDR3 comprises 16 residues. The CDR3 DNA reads TGTGCCAGCATCTCCTCCCGAGGGGGGCCCTACAATGAGCAGTTCTTC. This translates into CASISSRGGPYNEQFF.

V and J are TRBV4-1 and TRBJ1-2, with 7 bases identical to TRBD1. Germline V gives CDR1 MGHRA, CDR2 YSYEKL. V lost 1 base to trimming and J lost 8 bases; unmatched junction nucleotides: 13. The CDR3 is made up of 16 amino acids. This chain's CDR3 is CASSQGGLQGGSGYTF. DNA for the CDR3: TGCGCCAGCAGCCAAGGGGGGCTGCAGGGGGGCTCGGGCTACACCTTC.

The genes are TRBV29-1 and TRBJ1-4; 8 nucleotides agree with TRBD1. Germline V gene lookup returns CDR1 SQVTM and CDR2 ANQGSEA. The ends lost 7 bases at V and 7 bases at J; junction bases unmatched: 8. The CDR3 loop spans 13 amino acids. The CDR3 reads CSGRQGSVEKLFF. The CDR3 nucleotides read TGCAGCGGTCGACAGGGGAGTGTTGAAAAACTGTTTTTT.

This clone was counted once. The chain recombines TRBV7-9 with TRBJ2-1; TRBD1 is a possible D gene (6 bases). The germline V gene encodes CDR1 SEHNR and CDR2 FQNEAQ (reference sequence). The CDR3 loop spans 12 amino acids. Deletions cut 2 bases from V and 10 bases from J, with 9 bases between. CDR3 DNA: TGTGCCAGCAGCTTAAGACAGGCAGAGCAGTTCTTC. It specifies CASSLRQAEQFF.

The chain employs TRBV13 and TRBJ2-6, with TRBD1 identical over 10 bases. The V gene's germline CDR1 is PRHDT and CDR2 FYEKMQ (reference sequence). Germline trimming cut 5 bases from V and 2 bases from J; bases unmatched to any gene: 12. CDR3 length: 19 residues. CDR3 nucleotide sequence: TGTGCCAGCAGCATATATACCGGACAGGGGGAACCTGGGGCCAACGTCCTGACTTTC. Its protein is CASSIYTGQGEPGANVLTF. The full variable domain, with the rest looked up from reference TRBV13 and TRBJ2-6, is AAGVIQSPRHLIKEKRETATLKCYPIPRHDTVYWYQQGPGQDPQFLISFYEKMQSDKGSIPDRFSAQQFSDYHSELNMSSLELGDSALYFCASSIYTGQGEPGANVLTFGAGSRLTVL.

This CDR3 is CASSQDVRYEQYF. As DNA, the CDR3 is TGCGCCAGCAGCCAAGATGTGAGGTACGAGCAGTACTTC. The chain uses TRBV4-3 and TRBJ2-7; no clear D gene. V dropped 0 bases and J dropped 4 bases, with 7 bases sitting between them. This CDR3 has 13 residues. From germline, CDR1 is LGHNA and CDR2 YSLEER.

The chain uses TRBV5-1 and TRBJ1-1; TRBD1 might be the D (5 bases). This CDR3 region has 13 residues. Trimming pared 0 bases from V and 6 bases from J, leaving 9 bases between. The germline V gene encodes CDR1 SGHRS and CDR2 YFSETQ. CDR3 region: CASSLEKTAEAFF. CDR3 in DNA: TGCGCCAGCAGCTTGGAGAAGACAGCTGAAGCTTTCTTT.

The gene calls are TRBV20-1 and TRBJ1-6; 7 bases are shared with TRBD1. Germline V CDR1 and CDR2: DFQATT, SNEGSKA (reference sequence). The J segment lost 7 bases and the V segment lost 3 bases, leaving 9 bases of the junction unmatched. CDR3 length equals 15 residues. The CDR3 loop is CSASQPGTANSPLHF. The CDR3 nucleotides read TGCAGTGCTAGTCAACCCGGGACAGCGAATTCACCCCTCCACTTT.